The T cell receptor beta chain under discussion was sequenced for a study of blood T cells in healthy people across ages. This clonotype came up a few times. The junction had 7 bases not matched to a gene; V was cut back by 4 bases and J by 10 bases. This CDR3 is 13 amino acids long. Germline lookup yields CDR1 ENHRY and CDR2 SYGVKD. PCR was performed a second time for about 6 to 11 cycles using a sample-barcoded 5' primer and a J-beta primer mix. TCRdb ran MiXCR on the 5' RACE reads and lists one entry per CDR3 protein. Found here are roughly 860,000 distinct CDR3 sequences, about 59% of them singletons; the top ten hold about 27%. Isolation yielded PBMCs, at least 6 million per sample, in every case.

The genes are TRBV10-3 and TRBJ2-1, with 7 bases that match TRBD1. This clonotype originated in a man aged 25 to 40 in good health. The sample taken for sequencing was blood. DNA of the CDR3: TGTGCCATCAGTGGGGACAGTCGAAGCGAGCAGTTCTTC. It codes for CAISGDSRSEQFF.